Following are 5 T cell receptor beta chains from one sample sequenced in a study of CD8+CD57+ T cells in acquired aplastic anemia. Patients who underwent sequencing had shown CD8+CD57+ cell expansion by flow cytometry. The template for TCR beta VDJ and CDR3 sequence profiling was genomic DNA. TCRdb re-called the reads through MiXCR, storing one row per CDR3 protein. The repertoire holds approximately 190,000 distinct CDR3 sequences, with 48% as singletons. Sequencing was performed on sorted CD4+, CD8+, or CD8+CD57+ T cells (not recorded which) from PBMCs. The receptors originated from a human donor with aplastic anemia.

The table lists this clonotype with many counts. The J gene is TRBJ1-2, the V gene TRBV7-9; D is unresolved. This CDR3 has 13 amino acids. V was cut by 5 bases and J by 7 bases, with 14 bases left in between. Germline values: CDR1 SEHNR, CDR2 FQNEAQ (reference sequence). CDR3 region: CASSTSRTRGYTF. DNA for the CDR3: TGTGCCAGCAGCACGAGCCGGACTCGTGGCTACACCTTC.

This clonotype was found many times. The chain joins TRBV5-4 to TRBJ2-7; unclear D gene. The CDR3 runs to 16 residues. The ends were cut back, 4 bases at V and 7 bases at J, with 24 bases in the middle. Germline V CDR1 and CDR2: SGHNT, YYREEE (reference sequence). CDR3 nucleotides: TGTGCCAGCAGCCCGGAGCGAAGCGTCGTACGTCGGGAGCAGTACTTC. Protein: CASSPERSVVRREQYF. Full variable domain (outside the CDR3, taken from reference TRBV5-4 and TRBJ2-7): ETGVTQSPTHLIKTRGQQVTLRCSSQSGHNTVSWYQQALGQGPQFIFQYYREEENGRGNFPPRFSGLQFPNYSSELNVNALELDDSALYLCASSPERSVVRREQYFGPGTRLTVT.

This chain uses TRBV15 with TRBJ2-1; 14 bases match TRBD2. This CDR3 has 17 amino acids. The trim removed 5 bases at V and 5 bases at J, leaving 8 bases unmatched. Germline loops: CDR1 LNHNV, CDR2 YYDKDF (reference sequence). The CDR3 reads CATSRSGLAGDDNEQFF. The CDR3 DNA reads TGTGCCACCAGCCGGTCGGGACTAGCGGGAGATGACAATGAGCAGTTCTTC. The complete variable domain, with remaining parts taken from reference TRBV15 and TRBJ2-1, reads DAMVIQNPRYQVTQFGKPVTLSCSQTLNHNVMYWYQQKSSQAPKLLFHYYDKDFNNEADTPDNFQSRRPNTSFCFLDIRSPGLGDTAMYLCATSRSGLAGDDNEQFFGPGTRLTVL.

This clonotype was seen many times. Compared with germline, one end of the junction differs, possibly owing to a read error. The DNA for the CDR3 is TGTGCTAGCAGCTTAGCGCACGGACGGGGAGAGCAGTTCTTC. Amino acid sequence: CASSLAHGRGEQFF. This chain connects TRBV7-7 to TRBJ2-1, with a tentative D call TRBD2 (5 bases). This CDR3 spans 14 amino acids. CDR1 and CDR2 from the germline V gene are SSHAT and FNYEAQ (reference sequence).

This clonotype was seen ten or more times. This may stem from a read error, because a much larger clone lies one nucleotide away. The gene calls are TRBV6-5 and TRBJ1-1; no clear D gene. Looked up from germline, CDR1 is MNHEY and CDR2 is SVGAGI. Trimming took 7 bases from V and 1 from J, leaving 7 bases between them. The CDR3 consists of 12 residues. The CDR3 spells CASKGGNTEAFF. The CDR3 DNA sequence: TGTGCCAGCAAGGGAGGGAACACTGAAGCTTTCTTT.